This entry is about one T cell receptor (beta chain). Its antigen remains unknown. Trimming took off 3 bases at V and 6 bases at J, with 17 bases between the two ends. CDR3 length: 16 residues. The V gene's germline CDR1 is SGHTA and CDR2 FQGNSA. This sample stems from a study of T cell responses to AZD1222 COVID-19 vaccine. The repertoire was sequenced with immunoSEQ multiplex PCR; TCRdb's copy has only in-frame clones and lacks some. The data hold roughly 170,000 clones, with 90% to 95% observed a single time. Study results and caveats: At baseline, just five to seven AZD1222 recipients tested seropositive. Nearly half of unique spike-specific TCRs reportedly avoided B.1.351 and B.1.1.7 mutated regions. A mostly white British donor set with more females was recruited, and clonal diversity was possibly underestimated. Spike-specific TCR repertoires showed rising breadth and depth after two AZD1222 doses.

The V gene is TRBV7-2, the J gene TRBJ2-2, with D tentatively TRBD2 (6 bases). This clonotype was obtained from an adult who received the AZD1222 COVID-19 vaccine. This specimen was peripheral blood, taken 28 days after the second AZD1222 dose. This chain's CDR3 is CASSFQAGHGAGELFF. In DNA form, the CDR3 reads TGTGCCAGCAGCTTTCAGGCGGGGCACGGAGCCGGGGAGCTGTTTTTT.